Each of the 20 T cell receptor beta chains below was sequenced from the same sample in a study of Tregs in tolerant kidney transplant recipients. Recipients received nonmyeloablative bone marrow transplants from related graft donors, with transient mixed chimerism. This table comes from immunoSEQ multiplex PCR, and its TCRdb copy is limited to in-frame clones, with some not included. Of about 90,000 clones listed, approximately 93% are singletons. The sample in question was CD4+ T cells from blood (PBMCs), obtained 12 months after the transplant. All receptors come from a human patient who received a combined kidney and bone marrow transplant. Some T cells may possibly be graft donor cells.

The V call is TRBV12-2, the J call TRBJ2-5; the D call in the table, TRBD2, was not verified against the DNA. TRBV12-2 is listed as a pseudogene. The CDR3 spans 18 residues. CDR3: CASRRIGTSGTLQETQYF. The CDR3 DNA sequence: TGTGCAAGTCGCCGGATAGGGACTAGCGGGACTTTACAAGAGACCCAGTACTTC.

This clone was counted once. The chain joins TRBV14 to TRBJ1-2; a weak D match, TRBD1 (5 bases). V gave up 6 bases and J gave up 3 bases, with 11 bases separating them. The CDR3 contains 13 residues. Germline assignment: CDR1 SGHDN and CDR2 FVKESK. The CDR3 loop is CASSPDRYYGYTF. The CDR3 DNA reads TGTGCCAGCAGTCCCGACAGATACTATGGCTACACCTTC. Combining the CDR3 with reference TRBV14 and TRBJ1-2 gives the whole variable domain EAGVTQFPSHSVIEKGQTVTLRCDPISGHDNLYWYRRVMGKEIKFLLHFVKESKQDESGMPNNRFLAERTGGTYSTLKVQPAELEDSGVYFCASSPDRYYGYTFGSGTRLTVV.

This clone was observed a single time. The genes are TRBV4-2 and TRBJ1-4; 7 bases are shared with TRBD1. The CDR3 length is 15 residues. Germline CDR1 reads LGHNA; CDR2 reads YNFKEQ. V trimming: 4 bases; J trimming: 2 bases; junction bases outside the gene matches: 4. This chain's CDR3 is CASSPNRGTNEKLFF. The CDR3 bases are TGTGCCAGCAGCCCAAACAGGGGTACTAATGAAAAACTGTTTTTT.

This chain connects TRBV7-8 to TRBJ2-7; 7 bases align to TRBD1. The germline CDR1 and CDR2 sequences are SGHVS and FQNEAQ. The ends lost 4 bases at V and 1 base at J; junction bases unmatched: 7. The CDR3 length is 15 residues. The CDR3 region has the DNA TGTGCCAGCAGCTACCGGACAGGACGATCCTACGAGCAGTACTTC. Translated, it gives CASSYRTGRSYEQYF.

The chain recombines TRBV18 with TRBJ2-3; TRBD2 is a possible D gene (6 bases). With 2 bases removed from V and 2 bases from J, the gap between germline ends came to 14 bases. This CDR3 has 16 residues. The V gene's germline CDR1 is KGHSH and CDR2 LQKENI. CDR3 DNA sequence: TGTGCCAGCTCACCAGTGGACTACGTATCCACAGATACGCAGTATTTT. Protein product: CASSPVDYVSTDTQYF.

The J gene is TRBJ2-1, the V gene TRBV5-7, with D maybe TRBD1 (6 bases). TRBV5-7 counts as an open reading frame of uncertain function. V was shortened by 4 bases and J by 2 bases, with 19 bases between the two germline ends. The CDR3 has 17 amino acids. CDR3 in amino acids: CASSILARDKAYNEQFF. CDR3 in DNA: TGTGCCAGCAGCATTTTAGCCCGGGACAAAGCCTACAATGAGCAGTTCTTC.

The table lists this clone with a count of one. The rearrangement links TRBV25-1 to TRBJ1-2; TRBD1 matches at 9 bases. Trimming cost V 3 bases and J 14 bases; bases outside gene matches: 7. The CDR3 runs 12 residues. From germline, CDR1 is MGHDK and CDR2 SYGVNS. The DNA of the CDR3 is TGTGCCAGCAGTGAGAAGGGGACAGGGCAAACCTTC. Protein product: CASSEKGTGQTF.

The J gene is TRBJ2-1, the V gene TRBV5-1; 11 bases agree with TRBD2. V lost 4 bases to trimming and J lost 9 bases; unmatched junction nucleotides: 9. CDR1 SGHRS and CDR2 YFSETQ come from the germline V gene. This CDR3 is 15 amino acids long. The CDR3 loop reads CASSHGLAGGFEQFF. In DNA form, the CDR3 reads TGCGCCAGCAGCCACGGACTAGCGGGCGGCTTTGAGCAGTTCTTC. Filled out from reference TRBV5-1 and TRBJ2-1, the complete variable domain reads KAGVTQTPRYLIKTRGQQVTLSCSPISGHRSVSWYQQTPGQGLQFLFEYFSETQRNKGNFPGRFSGRQFSNSRSEMNVSTLELGDSALYLCASSHGLAGGFEQFFGPGTRLTVL.

This clone was seen just once. CDR3 loop: CASSIRQGTRFGQYF. CDR3 nucleotides: TGTGCCAGTAGTATTCGGCAGGGGACACGATTTGGGCAGTACTTC. V gene TRBV19 combines with J gene TRBJ2-7, with a possible D match to TRBD1 (6 bases). The CDR3 runs 15 residues. The V gene lost 3 bases and the J gene lost 9 bases, with 21 bases spanning the gap. Germline lookup yields CDR1 LNHDA and CDR2 SQIVND (reference sequence). The entire variable domain, with the rest obtained from reference TRBV19 and TRBJ2-7, is as follows: DGGITQSPKYLFRKEGQNVTLSCEQNLNHDAMYWYRQDPGQGLRLIYYSQIVNDFQKGDIAEGYSVSREKKESFPLTVTSAQKNPTAFYLCASSIRQGTRFGQYFGPGTRLTVT.

The V and J genes are TRBV18 and TRBJ2-2; TRBD2 agrees at 7 bases. The CDR3 is 15 residues long. The V segment lost 6 bases and the J segment 2 bases; nucleotides outside the gene matches: 6. The germline gives CDR1 KGHSH, CDR2 LQKENI. The chain's CDR3 is CASSPGTTNTGELFF. CDR3 bases: TGTGCCAGCTCCCCCGGGACTACTAACACCGGGGAGCTGTTTTTT.

The chain combines TRBV4-1 with TRBJ2-1, with D possibly matching TRBD1 (5 bases). CDR3 length: 15 amino acids. Germline-derived CDR1 and CDR2 are MGHRA and YSYEKL. With 1 base removed from V and 6 bases from J, the gap between germline ends came to 13 bases. The CDR3 loop is CASSQVVRGRNEQFF. The CDR3 region has the DNA TGCGCCAGCAGCCAAGTTGTAAGGGGCCGCAATGAGCAGTTCTTC.

The chain links TRBV28 to TRBJ2-7; tentative D call: TRBD1 (6 bases). The CDR3 length is 14 residues. V was clipped by 7 bases and J by 3 bases, with 16 bases between them. Germline V gene sequence: CDR1 MDHEN, CDR2 SYDVKM. The CDR3 region has the DNA TGTGCCAGCATCTCGAACGAGGGGGTCTACGAGCAGTACTTC. It translates to CASISNEGVYEQYF.

The J gene is TRBJ2-1, the V gene TRBV2, with TRBD1 matching over 12 bases. Germline CDR1 SNHLY, CDR2 FYNNEI. The V segment lost 1 base and the J segment 6 bases; nucleotides outside the gene matches: 7. This CDR3 spans 17 amino acids. The CDR3: CASSEGIGDRGLNEQFF. The CDR3 DNA reads as TGTGCCAGCAGTGAAGGCATCGGGGACAGGGGGCTCAATGAGCAGTTCTTC.

The chain uses TRBV5-1 and TRBJ2-1; a weak D match, TRBD2 (6 bases). CDR3 size: 15 residues. Germline CDR1 reads SGHRS; CDR2 reads YFSETQ. Between the trimmed V and J ends, which lost 4 bases and 8 bases, there was a span of 19 bases. DNA of the CDR3: TGCGCCAGCAGCCGGAGGGGACCCTTAGACGATGAGCAGTTCTTC. The encoded protein is CASSRRGPLDDEQFF. The full variable domain, completed using reference TRBV5-1 and TRBJ2-1, is KAGVTQTPRYLIKTRGQQVTLSCSPISGHRSVSWYQQTPGQGLQFLFEYFSETQRNKGNFPGRFSGRQFSNSRSEMNVSTLELGDSALYLCASSRRGPLDDEQFFGPGTRLTVL.

V usage is TRBV21-1 and J usage is TRBJ2-6; the table assigns TRBD1, which was not confirmed against the DNA. TRBV21-1 is tagged as a pseudogene. The CDR3 has 14 residues. CDR3 bases: TGTGCCGTTTCAGTGTCCTCTGGGGCCAACGTCCTGACTTTC. Translation: CAVSVSSGANVLTF.

The chain carries TRBV11-3 and TRBJ1-2; 8 bases agree with TRBD1. Germline CDR1 and CDR2: SGHNT and YENEEA. The CDR3 contains 19 residues. The V and J ends lost 2 bases and 2 bases, in that order; junction bases with no gene match: 16. The CDR3 nucleotides are TGTGCCAGCAGCTTAAAGTCGGGACAGGCCCCACTTAAGAACTATGGCTACACCTTC. The encoded protein is CASSLKSGQAPLKNYGYTF.

The V call is TRBV5-5, the J call TRBJ2-7, with unresolved D. The CDR3 has 13 amino acids. CDR1 SGHKS and CDR2 YYEKEE come from the germline V gene (reference sequence). Trimming cost V 4 bases and J 6 bases, with 14 bases left between them. The CDR3 sequence: CASSPSLYGEQYF. In DNA form, the CDR3 reads TGTGCCAGCAGCCCTTCCTTATACGGCGAGCAGTACTTC. The full variable domain, its missing parts supplied by reference TRBV5-5 and TRBJ2-7, is DAGVTQSPTHLIKTRGQQVTLRCSPISGHKSVSWYQQVLGQGPQFIFQYYEKEERGRGNFPDRFSARQFPNYSSELNVNALLLGDSALYLCASSPSLYGEQYFGPGTRLTVT.

The rearrangement joins TRBV5-1 to TRBJ2-3; D is unclear. Trimming removed 4 bases at V and 5 bases at J, with 14 bases between. The CDR3 is 14 amino acids. Germline V gene sequence: CDR1 SGHRS, CDR2 YFSETQ. CDR3 in amino acids: CASSRILEGDTQYF. The CDR3 coding sequence is TGCGCCAGCAGCCGGATCCTAGAAGGAGATACGCAGTATTTT.

The V and J genes are TRBV7-9 and TRBJ2-1, with no clear D. CDR3 length: 14 amino acids. From germline, CDR1 is SEHNR and CDR2 FQNEAQ (reference sequence). V was trimmed by 6 bases and J by 7 bases, leaving 16 bases between them. The CDR3 region is CASRQNTDINEQFF. The CDR3 coding sequence is TGTGCCAGCAGGCAAAACACTGACATTAATGAGCAGTTCTTC.

The chain joins TRBV6-6 to TRBJ2-5; 8 bases fit TRBD2. J was trimmed by 5 bases and V by 0 bases; bases with no gene match: 5. The CDR3 loop spans 15 amino acids. Per germline, CDR1 MNHNY and CDR2 SVGAGI (reference sequence). Here the CDR3 DNA reads TGTGCCAGCAGTTACTCGTCGGGGGGGCTTGAGACCCAGTACTTC. It codes for CASSYSSGGLETQYF.